A selection of T cell receptor beta chains follows, all from one sample in a study of cytomegalovirus exposure and HLA in healthy donors. Clones were sequenced by immunoSEQ multiplex PCR, and TCRdb holds only the in-frame ones, with some missing. The table lists about 200,000 clones, more than 80% of them singletons. The specimen was PBMCs. Receptors originate from a man under 40 in good health and CMV-seronegative. CDR3s include the opening cysteine and the closing phenylalanine or tryptophan. Each record gives: CDR3 DNA, CDR3 protein, D gene, V gene, clone size, J gene. The D gene is left open where the match is weak. Clone size is given for some rows only: seen once, a few or many times, or a class if the clone is expanded.

cdr3_nt: TGTGCCAGCAGCTCGGCCAGCCAAGGGGCCGACGAGCAGTTCTTC
cdr3_aa: CASSSASQGADEQFF
d_call: .
v_call: TRBV7-9
clone_size: .
j_call: TRBJ2-1

cdr3_nt: TGTGCCTCCCGGCGGGGGGCGGGCAATGAGCAGTTCTTC
cdr3_aa: CASRRGAGNEQFF
d_call: TRBD2
v_call: TRBV28
clone_size: .
j_call: TRBJ2-1

cdr3_nt: TGTGCCAGCAGCTTGGCCGGGAACCACGAGCAGTACTTC
cdr3_aa: CASSLAGNHEQYF
d_call: .
v_call: TRBV5-4
clone_size: .
j_call: TRBJ2-7

cdr3_nt: TGTGCCAGCAGTTTGGGACAGGGTAGTGGCTACACCTTC
cdr3_aa: CASSLGQGSGYTF
d_call: TRBD1
v_call: TRBV27
clone_size: .
j_call: TRBJ1-2

cdr3_nt: TGTGCCAGCAAAGGGGGGACAGGGCGGACCGGGGAGCTGTTTTTT
cdr3_aa: CASKGGTGRTGELFF
d_call: TRBD1
v_call: TRBV6-5
clone_size: once
j_call: TRBJ2-2

cdr3_nt: TGTGCCAGCAGTTTTCCCCCGGGACAGGGGAAATTAACCTACGAGCAGTACTTC
cdr3_aa: CASSFPPGQGKLTYEQYF
d_call: TRBD1
v_call: TRBV28
clone_size: few
j_call: TRBJ2-7

cdr3_nt: TGTGCCAGCAGCTTGGAAGCTAGCGGGGACCAAGAGACCCAGTACTTC
cdr3_aa: CASSLEASGDQETQYF
d_call: TRBD2
v_call: TRBV5-4
clone_size: .
j_call: TRBJ2-5

cdr3_nt: TGTGCCACCGCCAGCATGGGACAGGGCACCTACGAGCAGTACTTC
cdr3_aa: CATASMGQGTYEQYF
d_call: TRBD1
v_call: TRBV27
clone_size: .
j_call: TRBJ2-7

cdr3_nt: TGTGCCAGCAGCTTGCTAACGTCCTGGGACAGTGCCTACGAGCAGTACTTC
cdr3_aa: CASSLLTSWDSAYEQYF
d_call: TRBD1
v_call: TRBV5-6
clone_size: .
j_call: TRBJ2-7

cdr3_nt: TGTGCCAGCAGTTTAGGGGGGGTAGTGAACACTGAAGCTTTCTTT
cdr3_aa: CASSLGGVVNTEAFF
d_call: .
v_call: TRBV28
clone_size: .
j_call: TRBJ1-1

cdr3_nt: TGTGCCAGCAGTGATAAACAACAGCGCAATCAGCCCCAGCATTTT
cdr3_aa: CASSDKQQRNQPQHF
d_call: .
v_call: TRBV2
clone_size: few
j_call: TRBJ1-5

cdr3_nt: TGTGCCAGCAGCCTGACTAGCGGGGGGGCTTTTGAGCAGTTCTTC
cdr3_aa: CASSLTSGGAFEQFF
d_call: TRBD2
v_call: TRBV5-4
clone_size: .
j_call: TRBJ2-1

cdr3_nt: TGTGCCAGCAGGGATCCGGGACAGACCTATGGCTACACCTTC
cdr3_aa: CASRDPGQTYGYTF
d_call: TRBD1
v_call: TRBV6-5
clone_size: .
j_call: TRBJ1-2